This T cell receptor (beta chain) was profiled in a study of blood T cells in healthy people across ages. Then a second PCR, running about 6 to 11 cycles, was carried out with a sample-barcoded 5' primer and a J-beta primer mix. TCRdb re-derived calls from the 5' RACE reads in MiXCR, one entry per CDR3 protein. The data contain about 1.6 million distinct CDR3 sequences, roughly a third of them seen just once; the ten biggest clones take up 11%. Peripheral blood samples of around 9.5 milliliters were drawn from each donor. Germline V gene data show CDR1 as LNHNV and CDR2 as YYDKDF (reference sequence). This CDR3 is built from 15 residues.

The chain is built from TRBV15 and TRBJ2-7, with D possibly being TRBD2 (6 bases). The closer fit of TRBJ2-5 to the DNA end suggests the J call may be wrong. Sequencing was done on a sample of blood. The source is a woman in her twenties or thirties in good health. CDR3: CATSDAVRGKETQYF. In nucleotides, the CDR3 is TGTGCCACCAGCGACGCCGTTCGGGGGAAGGAGACCCAGTACTTC.